Below, one TCR beta chain is given with its context. What it binds is unknown. The V gene's germline CDR1 is SGHTA and CDR2 FQGNSA. The CDR3 spans 15 residues. Trimming removed 2 bases from V and 4 bases from J, with 14 bases in between. This entry is derived from a study of CD4+ T cells in melanoma. Study-wide points: A reported correlation linked neoantigen-specific CD4+ T cells to CD8+, macrophage and B cell function. Diverse differentiation states were reported for melanoma neoantigen-specific CD4+ T cells.

Profiling relied on immunoSEQ multiplex PCR, and the TCRdb table lists in-frame clones only, not all of them. The sample yields around 100,000 clones, 92% seen once. The receptor's source is a human donor with melanoma. The J gene is TRBJ1-2, the V gene TRBV7-2; D may be TRBD1 (6 bases). Sequenced material: peripheral blood. The CDR3 nucleotides read TGTGCCAGCAGCTTATTTGCAGGGGAACCCTATGGCTACACCTTC. This translates into CASSLFAGEPYGYTF.